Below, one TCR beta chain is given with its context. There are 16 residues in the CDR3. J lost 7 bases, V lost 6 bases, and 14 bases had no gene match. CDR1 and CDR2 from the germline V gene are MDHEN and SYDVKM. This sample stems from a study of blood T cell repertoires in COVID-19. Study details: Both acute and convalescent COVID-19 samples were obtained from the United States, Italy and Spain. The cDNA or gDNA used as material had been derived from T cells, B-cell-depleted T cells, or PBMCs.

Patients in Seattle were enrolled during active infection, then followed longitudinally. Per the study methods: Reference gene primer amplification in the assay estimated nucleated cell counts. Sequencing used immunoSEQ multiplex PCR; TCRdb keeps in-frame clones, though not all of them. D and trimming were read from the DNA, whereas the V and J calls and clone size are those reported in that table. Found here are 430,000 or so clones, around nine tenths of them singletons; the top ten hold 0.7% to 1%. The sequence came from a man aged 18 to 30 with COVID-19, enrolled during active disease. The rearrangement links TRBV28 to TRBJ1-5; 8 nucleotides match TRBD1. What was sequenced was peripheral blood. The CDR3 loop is CASSLTGTGRGQPQHF. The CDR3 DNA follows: TGTGCCAGCAGCCTGACCGGGACAGGAAGGGGGCAGCCCCAGCATTTT. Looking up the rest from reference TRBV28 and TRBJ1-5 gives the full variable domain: DVKVTQSSRYLVKRTGEKVFLECVQDMDHENMFWYRQDPGLGLRLIYFSYDVKMKEKGDIPEGYSVSREKKERFSLILESASTNQTSMYLCASSLTGTGRGQPQHFGDGTRLSIL.